A single sample is the source of the 29 T cell receptor beta chains below, sequenced in a study of CD8 T cells in Susac syndrome. The RNA input was roughly 0.45 to 1 ug, and it was reverse transcribed with random hexamers. TCRdb reprocessed the immunoSEQ multiplex PCR reads via MiXCR and lists one record per CDR3 protein. The table has fewer than 350,000 distinct CDR3 sequences, around 91% seen once; the top ten hold around 0.18%. What was sequenced was CD8+ T cells from PBMCs. The receptors originated from a human donor with multiple sclerosis.

As to this clonotype: Relative to the germline gene, one junction end is altered; a read error may explain this. This sequence joins TRBV6-2 or TRBV6-3 and TRBJ2-3, with no clear D. This CDR3 comprises 14 residues. From germline, CDR1 is MNHEY and CDR2 SVGEGT. The CDR3 region is CTSSPWTKTDTQYF. The CDR3 DNA follows: TGTACCAGCAGTCCCTGGACCAAGACAGATACGCAGTATTTT.

The chain couples TRBV29-1 to TRBJ1-1; D is undetermined. There are 13 residues in the CDR3. Germline V gene data show CDR1 as SQVTM and CDR2 as ANQGSEA. V lost 2 bases, J lost 1 base, and 8 bases lay in between. The CDR3 coding sequence is TGCAGCGTTGAAAGTATCCGGAACACTGAAGCTTTCTTT. Protein product: CSVESIRNTEAFF.

DNA of the CDR3: TGTGCCAGCAGTTTAGCTCTCGCACAGAGAAATACCGGGGAGCTGTTTTTT. Encoded protein: CASSLALAQRNTGELFF. The rearrangement uses TRBV27 and TRBJ2-2; D call uncertain. Germline V gene lookup returns CDR1 MNHEY and CDR2 SMNVEV (reference sequence). The CDR3 has 17 amino acids. V lost 2 bases to trimming and J lost 5 bases, with 18 bases between them.

The chain couples TRBV24-1 to TRBJ2-3; TRBD2 might be the D (6 bases). CDR1 and CDR2 from the germline V gene are KGHDR and SFDVKD. With 7 bases removed from V and 2 bases from J, the gap between germline ends came to 9 bases. This CDR3 contains 13 residues. The CDR3 reads CATREGNTDTQYF. The CDR3 DNA reads as TGTGCCACCAGGGAGGGTAACACAGATACGCAGTATTTT.

This clonotype was detected only once. The J gene is TRBJ1-2, the V gene TRBV15; possibly TRBD1 for D (5 bases). CDR1 is LNHNV and CDR2 is YYDKDF in the germline V gene (reference sequence). The CDR3 consists of 15 residues. V was pared by 3 bases and J by 2 bases, with 13 bases between. CDR3 region: CATSSTPGLNYGYTF. CDR3 nucleotides: TGTGCCACCAGCAGTACCCCGGGACTGAACTATGGCTACACCTTC.

The rearrangement links TRBV9 to TRBJ1-1; 9 bases fit TRBD1. The germline gives CDR1 SGDLS, CDR2 YYNGEE. J lost 4 bases, V lost 4 bases, and 5 bases had no gene match. This CDR3 comprises 14 residues. This chain's CDR3 is CASSIGTGLTEAFF. The CDR3 DNA sequence: TGTGCCAGCAGCATAGGGACAGGGCTCACTGAAGCTTTCTTT.

The table lists this clonotype with a few counts. The chain uses TRBV11-1 and TRBJ1-1, with a weak D call TRBD1 (5 bases). The CDR3 spans 15 residues. With 1 base removed from V and 5 bases from J, the gap between germline ends came to 14 bases. Per the germline V gene, CDR1 is SGHAT and CDR2 is FQDESV (reference sequence). The CDR3, as DNA: TGTGCCAGCAGCTTAGGGGCTTCGGGGGGAACTGAAGCTTTCTTT. Amino acids: CASSLGASGGTEAFF. The full variable domain, completed using reference TRBV11-1 and TRBJ1-1, is EAEVAQSPRYKITEKSQAVAFWCDPISGHATLYWYRQILGQGPELLVQFQDESVVDDSQLPKDRFSAERLKGVDSTLKIQPAELGDSAMYLCASSLGASGGTEAFFGQGTRLTVV.

V gene TRBV6-1 combines with J gene TRBJ2-1; TRBD1 aligns across 9 bases. The germline CDR1 and CDR2 sequences are MNHNS and SASEGT. The J segment lost 2 bases and the V segment lost 7 bases, leaving 9 bases of the junction unmatched. The CDR3 covers 16 residues. CDR3 bases: TGTGCCAGCACCGCGCCCGGGACAGGGACCTACAATGAGCAGTTCTTC. It translates to CASTAPGTGTYNEQFF.

The J gene is TRBJ2-1, the V gene TRBV5-6; 14 bases map to TRBD2. Germline loops: CDR1 SGHDT, CDR2 YYEEEE. This CDR3 region has 19 residues. Trimming removed 1 base from V and 5 bases from J; junction bases left unmatched: 11. CDR3 amino acids: CASSLFSTSGRGLDNEQFF. CDR3 DNA sequence: TGTGCCAGCAGCTTGTTTTCGACTAGCGGGAGGGGGCTCGACAATGAGCAGTTCTTC. Together with reference TRBV5-6 and TRBJ2-1, the CDR3 gives the full variable domain: DAGVTQSPTHLIKTRGQQVTLRCSPKSGHDTVSWYQQALGQGPQFIFQYYEEEERQRGNFPDRFSGHQFPNYSSELNVNALLLGDSALYLCASSLFSTSGRGLDNEQFFGPGTRLTVL.

The V and J genes are TRBV29-1 and TRBJ1-3; possible D gene TRBD1, 6 bases. Germline loops: CDR1 SQVTM, CDR2 ANQGSEA. CDR3 length: 14 amino acids. V shed 3 bases and J shed 3 bases, with 12 bases lying between them. The CDR3 coding sequence is TGCAGCGTTGAGATGGCAGGGGTTGGAAACACCATATATTTT. This codes for CSVEMAGVGNTIYF.

The chain joins TRBV6-5 to TRBJ2-7; a weak D match, TRBD1 (7 bases). In germline, CDR1 is MNHEY, CDR2 SVGAGI. V was cut by 2 bases and J by 7 bases, with 21 bases left in between. This CDR3 has 16 residues. The CDR3 spells CASSYSPGGWSREQYF. CDR3 bases: TGTGCCAGCAGTTACAGTCCAGGGGGGTGGTCTCGGGAGCAGTACTTC.

The chain has TRBV5-1 and TRBJ2-7; D unclear. This CDR3 is 16 amino acids long. From germline, CDR1 is SGHRS and CDR2 YFSETQ. Trimming left V 6 bases short and J 0 bases short, with 19 bases between. The CDR3 region has the DNA TGCGCCAGCATATCGAACGACGGTAGCCTCTCCTACGAGCAGTACTTC. Translating gives CASISNDGSLSYEQYF.

V usage is TRBV11-1 and J usage is TRBJ2-7; possible D gene TRBD1, 6 bases. This CDR3 spans 15 amino acids. V was trimmed by 5 bases and J by 5 bases, leaving 19 bases between them. Germline-derived CDR1 and CDR2 are SGHAT and FQDESV (reference sequence). In DNA, the CDR3 is TGTGCCAGCAGCCCAAGGCAGGGGCTCCTAAACGAGCAGTACTTC. It codes for CASSPRQGLLNEQYF.

This clonotype was observed a handful of times. This sequence joins TRBV30 and TRBJ2-7, with TRBD1 matching 8 bases. With V trimmed by 8 bases and J by 3 bases, 6 bases remained unmatched. CDR1 is GTSNPN and CDR2 is SVGIG in the germline V gene (reference sequence). The CDR3 extends over 12 amino acids. This chain's CDR3 is CAMDREDYEQYF. The CDR3, as DNA: TGTGCCATGGACAGGGAAGACTACGAGCAGTACTTC.

The rearrangement joins TRBV6-5 to TRBJ2-7; no reliable D call. The germline V gene encodes CDR1 MNHEY and CDR2 SVGAGI. V lost 6 bases, J lost 5 bases, and 14 bases lay in between. CDR3 length: 13 amino acids. CDR3 DNA sequence: TGTGCCAGCAGCCAACCCCCCGTCCACGAGCAGTACTTC. It specifies CASSQPPVHEQYF.

The rearrangement links TRBV5-4 to TRBJ1-1; D uncertain. The CDR3 spans 12 residues. The germline V gene encodes CDR1 SGHNT and CDR2 YYREEE (reference sequence). Trimming cost V 3 bases and J 8 bases, with 11 bases left between them. This chain's CDR3 is CASSYGNLEAFF. In nucleotides, the CDR3 is TGTGCCAGCAGCTACGGGAATTTAGAAGCTTTCTTT.

The chain carries TRBV25-1 and TRBJ1-3; 10 bases match TRBD1. The V segment lost 1 base and the J segment 3 bases; nucleotides outside the gene matches: 9. Germline V gene sequence: CDR1 MGHDK, CDR2 SYGVNS. This CDR3 has 18 residues. The DNA of the CDR3 is TGTGCCAGCAGTGAATCGGTGACAGGGGGCCGATTTGGAAACACCATATATTTT. As protein: CASSESVTGGRFGNTIYF.

V gene TRBV28 combines with J gene TRBJ1-6; D is ambiguous. V lost 1 base to trimming and J lost 9 bases, with 10 bases between them. In germline, CDR1 is MDHEN, CDR2 SYDVKM. The CDR3 is 14 amino acids. The CDR3 sequence: CASSLYLGVSPLHF. Written as DNA, the CDR3 is TGTGCCAGCAGTTTATATCTTGGGGTTTCACCCCTCCACTTT. The full variable domain, in which reference TRBV28 and TRBJ1-6 provide the parts outside the CDR3, is DVKVTQSSRYLVKRTGEKVFLECVQDMDHENMFWYRQDPGLGLRLIYFSYDVKMKEKGDIPEGYSVSREKKERFSLILESASTNQTSMYLCASSLYLGVSPLHFGNGTRLTVT.

The chain uses TRBV11-1 and TRBJ2-7; a weak D match, TRBD2 (6 bases). This CDR3 has 13 residues. V dropped 10 bases and J dropped 1 base, with 14 bases sitting between them. Looked up from germline, CDR1 is SGHAT and CDR2 is FQDESV (reference sequence). The CDR3 spells CATSGDGSYEQYF. CDR3 DNA: TGTGCCACCTCGGGGGACGGTTCCTACGAGCAGTACTTC.

This chain uses TRBV12-3 or TRBV12-4 with TRBJ2-5; D is possibly TRBD2 (5 bases). CDR3 length: 14 residues. V lost 5 bases to trimming and J lost 5 bases, with 15 bases between them. CDR3 coding DNA: TGTGCCAGCAGTCCCCGGGTCGGCGGGGAGACCCAGTACTTC. Amino acid sequence: CASSPRVGGETQYF.

The chain combines TRBV28 with TRBJ1-1; D unclear. Trimming took 3 bases from V and 1 from J, leaving 9 bases between them. Germline V gene lookup returns CDR1 MDHEN and CDR2 SYDVKM. CDR3 length: 14 amino acids. The CDR3 is CASSFSLRNTEAFF. The CDR3 nucleotides are TGTGCCAGCAGTTTCTCTCTCCGGAACACTGAAGCTTTCTTT.

The chain recombines TRBV3-1 with TRBJ2-3, with TRBD2 matching 10 bases. The germline CDR1 and CDR2 sequences are LGHDT and YNNKEL (reference sequence). This CDR3 is built from 16 residues. V lost 3 bases to trimming and J lost 4 bases; unmatched junction nucleotides: 7. In DNA form, the CDR3 reads TGTGCCAGCAGCCACGTAGCGGGAGGTGGGCCAGATACGCAGTATTTT. Its translation is CASSHVAGGGPDTQYF.

The chain links TRBV19 to TRBJ2-2; D unresolved. This CDR3 has 13 amino acids. The ends were cut back, 6 bases at V and 8 bases at J, with 13 bases in the middle. Germline V gene sequence: CDR1 LNHDA, CDR2 SQIVND (reference sequence). The CDR3 sequence is CASRETPTGELFF. In DNA, the CDR3 is TGTGCCAGTAGAGAAACTCCGACGGGGGAGCTGTTTTTT.

The chain carries TRBV9 and TRBJ1-2, with D maybe TRBD1 (5 bases). Germline values: CDR1 SGDLS, CDR2 YYNGEE. Trimming removed 3 bases from V and 0 bases from J, with 12 bases in between. The CDR3 spans 15 residues. The DNA for the CDR3 is TGTGCCAGCAGCGGGTTCAGGGAAACTAACTATGGCTACACCTTC. It translates to CASSGFRETNYGYTF.

This chain uses TRBV12-3 or TRBV12-4 with TRBJ2-7; 12 positions agree with TRBD2. The CDR3 consists of 17 residues. The V segment lost 5 bases and the J segment 7 bases; nucleotides outside the gene matches: 15. The CDR3 protein is CASSLPIASGRADEQYF. The CDR3, as DNA: TGTGCCAGCAGTCTCCCGATCGCTAGCGGGAGGGCTGATGAGCAGTACTTC.

The J gene is TRBJ1-1, the V gene TRBV6-4; possibly TRBD1 for D (5 bases). Germline CDR1 is MRHNA and CDR2 is SNTAGT. V was trimmed by 3 bases and J by 1 base, leaving 6 bases between them. The CDR3 spans 13 residues. CDR3 in amino acids: CASSETGNTEAFF. The CDR3 DNA reads as TGTGCCAGCAGTGAAACAGGGAACACTGAAGCTTTCTTT.

The chain uses TRBV4-3 and TRBJ1-2, with D perhaps TRBD1 (5 bases). CDR1 is LGHNA and CDR2 is YSLEER in the germline V gene. The CDR3 is 14 residues long. Trimming took 0 bases from V and 5 from J, leaving 10 bases between them. The chain's CDR3 is CASSQETATYGYTF. The CDR3 bases are TGCGCCAGCAGCCAAGAGACAGCAACGTATGGCTACACCTTC.

The gene calls are TRBV7-2 and TRBJ1-2; TRBD1 is a possible D gene (6 bases). V was trimmed by 3 bases and J by 7 bases, leaving 12 bases between them. CDR3 length: 13 amino acids. Germline-derived CDR1 and CDR2 are SGHTA and FQGNSA. The DNA for the CDR3 is TGTGCCAGCAGCTTTGGCAGGGGAGTTGGCTACACCTTC. Its translation is CASSFGRGVGYTF.

The chain carries TRBV9 and TRBJ1-2, with D uncertain. CDR3 size: 15 residues. Germline loops: CDR1 SGDLS, CDR2 YYNGEE. V shed 4 bases and J shed 6 bases, with 19 bases lying between them. In DNA form, the CDR3 reads TGTGCCAGCAGCCCCCAAGGAGGCCGGGCGGATGGCTACACCTTC. It yields the protein CASSPQGGRADGYTF.